This entry describes one T cell receptor beta chain. This sample was taken from a study of blood T cell repertoires in COVID-19. For the study at large: COVID-19 samples collected from the United States, Italy and Spain covered acute and convalescent phases. Sample material is recorded as cDNA or gDNA derived from T cells, B-cell-depleted T cells, or PBMCs.

V lost 0 bases to trimming and J lost 5 bases; unmatched junction nucleotides: 10. The length of the CDR3 is 17 residues. The germline CDR1 and CDR2 sequences are MGHRA and YSYEKL. Authors' analysis steps: Amplification of reference gene primers was used by the study to estimate nucleated cell counts. Sequenced by immunoSEQ multiplex PCR; TCRdb stores in-frame clones only, minus some. V and J calls and clone size come straight from that table; D and trimming were deduced from the DNA. The sample includes hundreds of thousands of clones, approximately 90% of them seen just once. This sequence joins TRBV4-1 and TRBJ2-5; 9 bases match TRBD1. The origin of this receptor is a woman between 35 and 50 years old with acute COVID-19. Sequenced input: PBMCs or T cells enriched from blood (not recorded which). The DNA for the CDR3 is TGCGCCAGCAGCCAAGATCCAAGACAGGGGGTTGGGGAGACCCAGTACTTC. Its translation is CASSQDPRQGVGETQYF.